Below, 17 T cell receptor beta chains from the same sample are listed, as sequenced in a study of vaccination effects on CD4 cells after COVID-19. Subsequent to a culture period of under twelve days, CD4+ T cells were isolated. SARS-CoV-2 infected the person between March and December 2020, as confirmed by PCR. Vaccination of participants consisted of two doses of either the BNT162b2 or mRNA-1273 vaccine. Some clones are missing from TCRdb's copy, which holds only in-frame ones; the method was immunoSEQ multiplex PCR. The sample has tens of thousands of clones, about 74% seen once. These receptors lack a known antigen. The source material was CD4+ T cells from PBMCs cultured without peptide, sampled after COVID-19 vaccination. Receptors originate from a human donor who had a prior SARS-CoV-2 infection.

This chain links TRBV27 with TRBJ2-5; D perhaps matches TRBD1 (6 bases). V dropped 6 bases and J dropped 2 bases, with 13 bases sitting between them. This CDR3 has 14 amino acids. Germline CDR1 and CDR2: MNHEY and SMNVEV (reference sequence). The CDR3 region has the DNA TGTGCCAGCAGAAACAGGGACCTTCAAGAGACCCAGTACTTC. It encodes CASRNRDLQETQYF.

The gene calls are TRBV5-8 and TRBJ2-5; 13 nucleotides agree with TRBD2. Trimming cost V 3 bases and J 5 bases; bases outside gene matches: 4. Looked up from germline, CDR1 is SGHTS and CDR2 is YDEGEE. This CDR3 spans 15 amino acids. The CDR3 reads CASSSGTSGIETQYF. Here the CDR3 DNA reads TGTGCCAGCAGCTCTGGGACTAGCGGGATTGAGACCCAGTACTTC.

V gene TRBV4-3 combines with J gene TRBJ2-5; D uncertain. CDR3 size: 13 residues. Deletions cut 5 bases from V and 5 bases from J, with 12 bases between. Germline CDR1 is LGHNA and CDR2 is YSLEER. The CDR3 DNA follows: TGCGCCAGCAGCGACACCCAATTCGAGACCCAGTACTTC. Translating gives CASSDTQFETQYF.

V usage is TRBV6-1 and J usage is TRBJ2-1; the D is unclear. The CDR3 covers 16 residues. Germline V gene sequence: CDR1 MNHNS, CDR2 SASEGT. The V and J ends lost 3 bases and 4 bases respectively, with 16 bases between them. This chain's CDR3 is CASSDFGLPGYNEQFF. The CDR3 nucleotides read TGTGCCAGCAGTGACTTTGGGCTACCTGGTTACAATGAGCAGTTCTTC.

As concerns this clone: One junction end disagrees with the germline gene, perhaps due to a read error. In the same sample, other DNA sequences code for this CDR3. The V and J genes are TRBV18 and TRBJ2-3, with D possibly being TRBD1 or TRBD2 (6 bases each). CDR1 is KGHSH and CDR2 is LQKENI in the germline V gene. The CDR3 spans 14 residues. The CDR3 here is CASSPYGGPDTQYF. The CDR3 DNA sequence: TGTGCCAGCTCACCATATGGGGGGCCAGATACACAGTATTTT. The variable domain in full, completed from reference TRBV18 and TRBJ2-3, reads NAGVMQNPRHLVRRRGQEARLRCSPMKGHSHVYWYRQLPEEGLKFMVYLQKENIIDESGMPKERFSAEFPKEGPSILRIQQVVRGDSAAYFCASSPYGGPDTQYFGPGTRLTVL.

There are a few counts of this clone. The chain joins TRBV2 to TRBJ2-1, with 7 bases fitting TRBD1. V shed 6 bases, J shed 1 base, and the junction held 6 bases outside the gene matches. This CDR3 has 15 residues. The germline gives CDR1 SNHLY, CDR2 FYNNEI. The CDR3, as DNA: TGTGCCAGCAGAAGGGGGCCCCAGTCCTACAATGAGCAGTTCTTC. This codes for CASRRGPQSYNEQFF.

The genes are TRBV6-5 and TRBJ1-1; 8 nucleotides align to TRBD1. The CDR3 covers 12 residues. V lost 9 bases, J lost 7 bases, and 7 bases stayed unmatched. Germline V gene data show CDR1 as MNHEY and CDR2 as SVGAGI. DNA for the CDR3: TGTGCCAGTAGGGGACAGGCGTTTGAAGCTTTCTTT. Translating gives CASRGQAFEAFF.

The chain uses TRBV11-3 and TRBJ2-3; D remains unclear. V lost 4 bases to trimming and J lost 2 bases, with 10 bases between them. The germline V gene has CDR1 SGHNT and CDR2 YENEEA. This CDR3 is built from 14 residues. Written as DNA, the CDR3 is TGTGCCAGCAGCTATACAGACCACACAGATACGCAGTATTTT. Residues: CASSYTDHTDTQYF.

The chain links TRBV27 to TRBJ2-7; D is uncertain. The V gene lost 3 bases and the J gene lost 3 bases, with 9 bases spanning the gap. CDR3 length: 13 residues. Germline values: CDR1 MNHEY, CDR2 SMNVEV (reference sequence). In DNA form, the CDR3 reads TGTGCCAGCAGTTTGTATCTGGGCTACGAGCAGTACTTC. This encodes CASSLYLGYEQYF.

The V and J genes are TRBV13 and TRBJ2-5, with a possible D match to TRBD2 (6 bases). Germline loops: CDR1 PRHDT, CDR2 FYEKMQ (reference sequence). This CDR3 spans 14 amino acids. V was cut by 8 bases and J by 0 bases, with 13 bases left in between. The CDR3 reads CASGRRGYQETQYF. The CDR3 DNA sequence: TGTGCCAGCGGCCGGCGGGGATACCAAGAGACCCAGTACTTC.

The chain couples TRBV2 to TRBJ1-1; D uncertain. V was pared by 5 bases and J by 7 bases, with 11 bases between. The CDR3 has 12 amino acids. Germline-derived CDR1 and CDR2 are SNHLY and FYNNEI. This CDR3 is CASSPTADEAFF. DNA of the CDR3: TGTGCCAGCAGTCCGACCGCGGATGAAGCTTTCTTT.

The chain is built from TRBV5-6 and TRBJ2-7; 7 bases are a match to TRBD1. This CDR3 has 18 amino acids. Germline CDR1 and CDR2: SGHDT and YYEEEE. With V trimmed by 4 bases and J by 5 bases, 21 bases remained unmatched. CDR3 protein: CASSPERQGYRSGHEQYF. The CDR3 nucleotides are TGTGCCAGCAGCCCGGAGAGACAGGGATACCGCTCGGGCCACGAGCAGTACTTC.

The chain recombines TRBV9 with TRBJ2-3; D perhaps matches TRBD2 (7 bases). CDR3 length: 15 amino acids. Trimming cost V 4 bases and J 3 bases, with 15 bases left between them. The germline V gene encodes CDR1 SGDLS and CDR2 YYNGEE. In DNA, the CDR3 is TGTGCCAGCAGCCGAGTGAGGGGGGGGACAGATACGCAGTATTTT. It yields the protein CASSRVRGGTDTQYF.

This clone turned up a few times. The J gene is TRBJ1-2, the V gene TRBV5-5; no firm D call. The V end lost 1 base, the J end lost 4 bases, and 11 bases lay between the germline ends. This CDR3 has 14 residues. Per the germline V gene, CDR1 is SGHKS and CDR2 is YYEKEE (reference sequence). The CDR3 region is CASSLSASPYGYTF. The CDR3 DNA follows: TGTGCCAGCAGCTTGAGCGCCAGTCCCTATGGCTACACCTTC.

The chain uses TRBV7-9 and TRBJ1-1; D unclear. Germline V gene lookup returns CDR1 SEHNR and CDR2 FQNEAQ (reference sequence). The CDR3 runs 13 residues. With 2 bases removed from V and 1 base from J, the gap between germline ends came to 5 bases. CDR3 protein: CASSLRGNTEAFF. CDR3 DNA: TGTGCCAGCAGCTTACGGGGGAACACTGAAGCTTTCTTT.

The V gene is TRBV28, the J gene TRBJ2-7; a weak D match, TRBD1 (6 bases). CDR3 length: 16 amino acids. V was cut by 3 bases and J by 1 base, with 16 bases left in between. Germline V lookup: CDR1 MDHEN, CDR2 SYDVKM. CDR3 DNA sequence: TGTGCCAGCAGTTTTGTAGAGGGACAACTTTCCTACGAGCAGTACTTC. Translation: CASSFVEGQLSYEQYF.

V usage is TRBV29-1 and J usage is TRBJ2-3, with D perhaps assigned TRBD1 or TRBD2 (5 bases each). Trimming removed 6 bases from V and 8 bases from J, with 21 bases in between. The CDR3 has 14 residues. The germline CDR1 and CDR2 sequences are SQVTM and ANQGSEA. CDR3 DNA sequence: TGCAGCGTGACCGCAAGGACACCGGCGGGTACGCAGTATTTT. Protein product: CSVTARTPAGTQYF.